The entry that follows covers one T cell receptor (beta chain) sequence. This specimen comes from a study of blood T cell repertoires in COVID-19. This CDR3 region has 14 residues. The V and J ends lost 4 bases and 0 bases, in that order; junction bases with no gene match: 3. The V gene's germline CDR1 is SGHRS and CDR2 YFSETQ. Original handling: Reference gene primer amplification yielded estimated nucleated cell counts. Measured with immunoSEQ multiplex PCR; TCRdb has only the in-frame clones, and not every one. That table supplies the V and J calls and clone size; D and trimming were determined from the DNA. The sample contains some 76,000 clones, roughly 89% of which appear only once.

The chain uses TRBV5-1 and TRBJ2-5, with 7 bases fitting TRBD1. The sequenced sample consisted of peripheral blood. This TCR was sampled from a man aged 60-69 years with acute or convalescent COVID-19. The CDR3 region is CASSGQVYQETQYF. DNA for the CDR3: TGCGCCAGCAGCGGACAGGTGTACCAAGAGACCCAGTACTTC.